These 27 T cell receptor beta chains were all obtained from the same sample, sequenced in a study of identical twins. TCRdb ran MiXCR on the 5' RACE reads and lists one entry per CDR3 protein. The profile shows 700,000 or so distinct CDR3 sequences, around 21% of them singletons. These data also featured in a second study, about T cells expressing NK-cell markers.

The sequencing sample was made of PBMCs. Every receptor here comes from a woman under 30 in good health.

This clonotype was counted at least ten times. The chain couples TRBV7-8 to TRBJ2-1; D ambiguous. The CDR3 is made up of 15 amino acids. The germline V gene encodes CDR1 SGHVS and CDR2 FQNEAQ. Trimming stripped 3 bases from V and 6 bases from J, with 15 bases between. CDR3 coding DNA: TGTGCCAGCAGCTTTCAGCGCCCGATTGGCAATGAGCAGTTCTTC. Its protein product is CASSFQRPIGNEQFF.

The V call is TRBV6-2 or TRBV6-3, the J call TRBJ2-1; the D gene is possibly TRBD2 (5 bases). The germline V and J ends were trimmed by 6 bases and 2 bases, with 11 bases remaining between them. This CDR3 has 14 residues. CDR1 and CDR2 from the germline V gene are MNHEY and SVGEGT. CDR3 DNA sequence: TGTGCCAGCAGCTGGCGGGCGGCCTACAATGAGCAGTTCTTC. Translation: CASSWRAAYNEQFF.

The sample holds many counts of this clonotype. The chain uses TRBV5-1 and TRBJ1-2; D call uncertain. V shed 0 bases and J shed 8 bases, with 14 bases lying between them. The CDR3 sequence is 14 residues long. Looked up from germline, CDR1 is SGHRS and CDR2 is YFSETQ. CDR3 in amino acids: CASSLAVGSDGYTF. CDR3 in DNA: TGCGCCAGCAGCTTGGCCGTAGGGAGCGACGGCTACACCTTC. Using reference TRBV5-1 and TRBJ1-2 for the parts outside the CDR3, the full variable domain is KAGVTQTPRYLIKTRGQQVTLSCSPISGHRSVSWYQQTPGQGLQFLFEYFSETQRNKGNFPGRFSGRQFSNSRSEMNVSTLELGDSALYLCASSLAVGSDGYTFGSGTRLTVV.

V and J are TRBV7-8 and TRBJ2-7; D not resolved. The germline V gene has CDR1 SGHVS and CDR2 FQNEAQ. CDR3 length: 15 amino acids. Trimming took 1 base from V and 6 from J, leaving 16 bases between them. The CDR3 region has the DNA TGTGCCAGCAGCTTAGTCTCCTACGCCGCGAGCGAGCAGTACTTC. Translating gives CASSLVSYAASEQYF.

In this sample, this clonotype turned up many times. The V call is TRBV20-1, the J call TRBJ1-6; tentatively, D is TRBD1 (6 bases). V lost 3 bases and J lost 10, with 13 bases in between. CDR1 and CDR2 (germline): DFQATT, SNEGSKA (reference sequence). The CDR3 covers 13 residues. The CDR3 nucleotides are TGCAGTGCTAGTTACAGGGCAGGGTCACCCCTCCACTTT. It is translated as CSASYRAGSPLHF.

The chain employs TRBV12-3 or TRBV12-4 and TRBJ1-5, with 7 bases aligning to TRBD1. J gave up 2 bases and V 6 bases, and 7 bases lay outside the gene matches. The CDR3 sequence is 15 residues long. CDR3 region: CASSQGQDRNQPQHF. CDR3 in DNA: TGTGCCAGCAGCCAAGGACAGGACCGCAATCAGCCCCAGCATTTT.

This rearrangement joins TRBV20-1 to TRBJ1-2; unclear D gene. CDR3 length equals 11 residues. Trimming cost V 0 bases and J 9 bases, with 8 bases left between them. CDR1 and CDR2 from the germline V gene are DFQATT and SNEGSKA (reference sequence). The DNA for the CDR3 is TGCAGTGCTAGAGACATGTATCGCTACACCTTC. This sequence encodes CSARDMYRYTF.

This clonotype showed up many times. CDR3 sequence reads: CSALPVTSGGEQFF. The CDR3 bases are TGCAGTGCTTTACCGGTGACTAGCGGCGGTGAGCAGTTCTTC. The chain carries TRBV20-1 and TRBJ2-1; 9 positions agree with TRBD2. The CDR3 contains 14 residues. Trimming at V came to 5 bases and at J to 9 bases, leaving 11 bases not matched to a gene. The V gene's germline CDR1 is DFQATT and CDR2 SNEGSKA (reference sequence).

CDR3 residues: CATSDFCRIRRQGTDTQYF. In DNA, the CDR3 is TGTGCCACCAGTGATTTTTGCAGGATCCGGAGACAGGGGACAGATACGCAGTATTTT. The chain recombines TRBV24-1 with TRBJ2-3, with TRBD1 matching 8 bases. In germline, CDR1 is KGHDR, CDR2 SFDVKD. Losses at the gene ends were 1 base for V and 3 bases for J; bases not matched to a gene: 14. The CDR3 totals 19 residues.

This chain joins TRBV7-2 and TRBJ2-1; D remains ambiguous. V lost 2 bases and J lost 8, with 16 bases in between. The germline gives CDR1 SGHTA, CDR2 FQGNSA. This CDR3 has 15 amino acids. CDR3 protein: CASSLRRPKVDEQFF. The CDR3 region has the DNA TGTGCCAGCAGCTTACGTAGACCTAAGGTGGATGAGCAGTTCTTC.

This clonotype showed up just a few times. CDR3 sequence (DNA): TGCAGTGCTTTTTCGGAGGAGACACAGGGGCAGTTCTTC. Translated, it gives CSAFSEETQGQFF. The chain couples TRBV20-1 to TRBJ2-1; perhaps TRBD1 as D (6 bases). The CDR3 has 13 residues. CDR1 and CDR2 from the germline V gene are DFQATT and SNEGSKA (reference sequence). V shed 5 bases and J shed 12 bases, with 20 bases lying between them.

This rearrangement joins TRBV5-1 to TRBJ2-5; D perhaps matches TRBD1 (5 bases). The CDR3 contains 14 residues. CDR1 SGHRS and CDR2 YFSETQ come from the germline V gene. The V and J ends lost 3 bases and 2 bases respectively, with 11 bases between them. The CDR3 sequence: CASSSRQLQETQYF. CDR3 in DNA: TGCGCCAGCAGCTCGCGACAGCTACAAGAGACCCAGTACTTC. Complete variable domain (other parts from reference TRBV5-1 and TRBJ2-5): KAGVTQTPRYLIKTRGQQVTLSCSPISGHRSVSWYQQTPGQGLQFLFEYFSETQRNKGNFPGRFSGRQFSNSRSEMNVSTLELGDSALYLCASSSRQLQETQYFGPGTRLLVL.

Ten or more counts support this clonotype. V usage is TRBV6-4 and J usage is TRBJ2-1; TRBD2 might be the D (6 bases). Per germline, CDR1 MRHNA and CDR2 SNTAGT. The length of the CDR3 is 13 residues. Trimming took 4 bases from V and 8 from J, leaving 12 bases between them. Here the CDR3 reads CASSVRELDEQFF. The CDR3 coding sequence is TGTGCCAGCAGTGTCCGGGAGTTGGATGAGCAGTTCTTC.

The chain uses TRBV7-9 and TRBJ2-1; a weak D match, TRBD2 (7 bases). The V gene's germline CDR1 is SEHNR and CDR2 FQNEAQ (reference sequence). The CDR3 extends over 16 amino acids. V lost 5 bases and J lost 4, with 18 bases in between. CDR3 sequence (DNA): TGTGCCAGCAGCCGGGGGGCTGGGACACTTTACAATGAGCAGTTCTTC. This sequence encodes CASSRGAGTLYNEQFF.

This clonotype was found a few times. The chain recombines TRBV12-3 or TRBV12-4 with TRBJ2-1; the D is unclear. Deletions cut 4 bases from V and 7 bases from J, with 11 bases between. There are 13 residues in the CDR3. CDR3 DNA sequence: TGTGCCAGCAGTTCACCAAGGGATAATGAGCAGTTCTTC. Protein sequence: CASSSPRDNEQFF.

In this sample, this clonotype turned up a few times. The chain has TRBV5-1 and TRBJ2-1, with 7 bases aligning to TRBD2. This CDR3 is built from 18 residues. Germline CDR1 reads SGHRS; CDR2 reads YFSETQ. Trimming cost V 0 bases and J 3 bases; bases outside gene matches: 12. CDR3 amino acids: CASSLGRMSERGYNEQFF. The DNA of the CDR3 is TGCGCCAGCAGCTTGGGGAGGATGTCAGAGCGGGGCTACAATGAGCAGTTCTTC.

In this sample, this clonotype turned up a few times. V and J are TRBV29-1 and TRBJ2-2; D gene uncertain. Between the trimmed V and J ends, which lost 4 bases and 2 bases, there was a span of 11 bases. Germline V gene data show CDR1 as SQVTM and CDR2 as ANQGSEA. The CDR3 has 14 residues. In DNA form, the CDR3 reads TGCAGCGTTGCTGAGTCCATAAACACCGGGGAGCTGTTTTTT. It is translated as CSVAESINTGELFF.

This clonotype has a handful of counts. J is TRBJ1-2 and V is TRBV27; no reliable D call. V lost 6 bases and J lost 8, with 19 bases in between. Germline V lookup: CDR1 MNHEY, CDR2 SMNVEV (reference sequence). This CDR3 spans 14 amino acids. CDR3 residues: CASSPTSSLGGYTF. The DNA of the CDR3 is TGTGCCAGCAGCCCGACCTCCAGCCTGGGAGGCTACACCTTC.

The rearrangement joins TRBV3-1 to TRBJ2-3; 12 nucleotides line up with TRBD2. Germline CDR1 and CDR2: LGHDT and YNNKEL (reference sequence). The CDR3 consists of 15 residues. The V segment lost 2 bases and the J segment 6 bases; nucleotides outside the gene matches: 3. The CDR3 region has the DNA TGTGCCAGCAGCCAACGGACTAGCGGGGTGGATACGCAGTATTTT. Residues: CASSQRTSGVDTQYF.

This clonotype was seen a few times. The chain joins TRBV10-3 to TRBJ1-2, with D perhaps matching TRBD1 (6 bases). Germline loops: CDR1 ENHRY, CDR2 SYGVKD. V lost 2 bases and J lost 3, with 13 bases in between. The CDR3 totals 15 residues. CDR3 amino acids: CAISEALRGHYGYTF. The CDR3 nucleotides read TGTGCCATCAGTGAGGCCCTGCGGGGGCACTATGGCTACACCTTC.

The chain has TRBV20-1 and TRBJ1-4; 9 nucleotides line up with TRBD1. This CDR3 has 14 residues. Germline-derived CDR1 and CDR2 are DFQATT and SNEGSKA (reference sequence). V lost 5 bases to trimming and J lost 8 bases; unmatched junction nucleotides: 9. The CDR3 region is CSAEQTGGGEKLFF. CDR3 bases: TGCAGTGCTGAACAGACAGGGGGGGGCGAAAAACTGTTTTTT.

V and J are TRBV6-2 or TRBV6-3 and TRBJ1-5; D is undetermined. There are 14 residues in the CDR3. Between the trimmed V and J ends, which lost 3 bases and 1 base, there was a span of 7 bases. Germline V lookup: CDR1 MNHEY, CDR2 SVGEGT. The CDR3 reads CASSYIRSNQPQHF. CDR3 DNA: TGTGCCAGCAGTTATATCCGCAGCAATCAGCCCCAGCATTTT.

This clonotype turned up a few times. This chain connects TRBV20-1 to TRBJ2-5, with D unclear. From germline, CDR1 is DFQATT and CDR2 SNEGSKA (reference sequence). V was pared by 3 bases and J by 0 bases, with 14 bases between. The CDR3 has 15 residues. CDR3 region: CSASGRSLYQETQYF. In nucleotides, the CDR3 is TGCAGTGCTAGTGGGCGGAGCTTGTACCAAGAGACCCAGTACTTC.

Here the CDR3 reads CSASKGYNEQFF. CDR3 coding DNA: TGCAGTGCTAGCAAGGGTTACAATGAGCAGTTCTTC. The chain recombines TRBV20-1 with TRBJ2-1, with D uncertain. This CDR3 is built from 12 residues. V was clipped by 3 bases and J by 4 bases, with 7 bases between them. Germline lookup yields CDR1 DFQATT and CDR2 SNEGSKA (reference sequence).

V gene TRBV14 combines with J gene TRBJ2-7; 10 nucleotides agree with TRBD1. This CDR3 has 15 amino acids. Trimming took 5 bases from V and 2 from J; bases not matched to a gene: 6. CDR1 and CDR2 (germline): SGHDN, FVKESK. CDR3 region: CASSAGQGSPYEQYF. The CDR3 DNA reads as TGTGCCAGCAGCGCGGGACAGGGGTCCCCCTACGAGCAGTACTTC.

The V and J genes are TRBV7-9 and TRBJ2-2; the D is unclear. Trimming left V 7 bases short and J 6 bases short, with 9 bases between. In germline, CDR1 is SEHNR, CDR2 FQNEAQ (reference sequence). This CDR3 spans 12 amino acids. The CDR3 reads CASTLGAGELFF. The CDR3 coding sequence is TGTGCCAGCACCCTAGGTGCCGGGGAGCTGTTTTTT.

This chain links TRBV12-3 or TRBV12-4 with TRBJ2-7; 8 nucleotides align to TRBD1. With V trimmed by 6 bases and J by 6 bases, 10 bases remained unmatched. This CDR3 contains 14 residues. DNA of the CDR3: TGTGCCAGCAGACCCGGGACAGGCACGGTCGAGCAGTACTTC. Amino acid sequence: CASRPGTGTVEQYF.